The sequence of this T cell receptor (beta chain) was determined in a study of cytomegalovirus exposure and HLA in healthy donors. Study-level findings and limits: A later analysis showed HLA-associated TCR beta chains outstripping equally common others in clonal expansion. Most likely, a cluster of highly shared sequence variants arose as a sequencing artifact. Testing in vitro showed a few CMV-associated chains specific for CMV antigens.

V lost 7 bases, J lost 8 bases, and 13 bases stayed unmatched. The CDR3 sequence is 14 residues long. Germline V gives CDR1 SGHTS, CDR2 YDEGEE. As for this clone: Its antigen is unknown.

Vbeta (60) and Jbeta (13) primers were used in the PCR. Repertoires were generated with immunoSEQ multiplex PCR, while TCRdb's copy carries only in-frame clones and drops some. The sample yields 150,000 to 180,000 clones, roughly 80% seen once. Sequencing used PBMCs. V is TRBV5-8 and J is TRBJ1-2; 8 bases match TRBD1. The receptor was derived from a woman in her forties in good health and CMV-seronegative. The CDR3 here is CASLWTGHTYGYTF. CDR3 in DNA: TGTGCCAGCTTGTGGACAGGGCATACTTACGGCTACACCTTC.